Listed below are T cell receptor beta chains from one sample, sequenced in a study of cytomegalovirus exposure and HLA in healthy donors. Profiling relied on immunoSEQ multiplex PCR, and the TCRdb table lists in-frame clones only, not all of them. Of 180,000 or so clones in the sample, roughly 85% were seen once. Sequenced sample: PBMCs. The receptors shown here come from a middle-aged man in good health and CMV-seropositive. The CDR3 runs from the conserved cysteine through the conserved F or W. The D gene is left open where the match is weak. The size of a clone is reported for some rows only, either as once, few or many, or as a class for expanded clones.

d_gene: TRBD1; j_gene: TRBJ1-6; abundance: .; v_gene: TRBV9; CDR3nt: TGTGCCAGCAGCGAGGGACAGGAGACTTCACCCCTCCACTTT; CDR3aa: CASSEGQETSPLHF
d_gene: .; j_gene: TRBJ1-1; abundance: .; v_gene: TRBV6-5; CDR3nt: TGTGCCAGCAGTTACTCGAGAGGCTTGAACACTGAAGCTTTCTTT; CDR3aa: CASSYSRGLNTEAFF
d_gene: .; j_gene: TRBJ2-7; abundance: .; v_gene: TRBV25-1; CDR3nt: TGTGCCAGCAGTGAATGGGGGGGCACGGACGAGCAGTACTTC; CDR3aa: CASSEWGGTDEQYF
d_gene: .; j_gene: TRBJ2-3; abundance: .; v_gene: TRBV5-1; CDR3nt: TGCGCCAGCAGCTTGTCAGGAGGGGGCACAGATACGCAGTATTTT; CDR3aa: CASSLSGGGTDTQYF
d_gene: TRBD2; j_gene: TRBJ2-7; abundance: .; v_gene: TRBV30; CDR3nt: TGTGCCTGGACCCTCGGGGGGGCTAACTCCTACGAGCAGTACTTC; CDR3aa: CAWTLGGANSYEQYF
d_gene: TRBD1; j_gene: TRBJ1-2; abundance: few; v_gene: TRBV9; CDR3nt: TGTGCCAGCAGCGTAGGACAGGGGGTTTATGGCTACACCTTC; CDR3aa: CASSVGQGVYGYTF
d_gene: TRBD1; j_gene: TRBJ1-1; abundance: .; v_gene: TRBV2; CDR3nt: TGTGCCAGCAGTGTTCGGGTTTCGGGGACAGGGGCGGAAAACACTGAAGCTTTCTTT; CDR3aa: CASSVRVSGTGAENTEAFF
d_gene: .; j_gene: TRBJ2-7; abundance: .; v_gene: TRBV21-1; CDR3nt: TGTGCCAGCAGCGGACCCCCCGGACAGGGGGCGAATCTCGGGGACGAGCAGTACTTC; CDR3aa: CASSGPPGQGANLGDEQYF
d_gene: TRBD1; j_gene: TRBJ1-3; abundance: .; v_gene: TRBV12-5; CDR3nt: TGTGCTACCCGGACAGGGTCAAACTCTGGAAACACCATATATTTT; CDR3aa: CATRTGSNSGNTIYF
d_gene: .; j_gene: TRBJ2-4; abundance: .; v_gene: TRBV6-6; CDR3nt: TGTGCCAGCAGTTATCTTGACAGGATAGCCAAAAACAGTCAGTACTTC; CDR3aa: CASSYLDRIAKNSQYF
d_gene: TRBD1; j_gene: TRBJ2-7; abundance: .; v_gene: TRBV29-1; CDR3nt: TGCAGCGTTCAGGACAGGGGCTACGAGCAGTACTTC; CDR3aa: CSVQDRGYEQYF
d_gene: .; j_gene: TRBJ1-1; abundance: .; v_gene: TRBV6-4; CDR3nt: TGTGCCAGCAGACCCCAGGGGTTCGGCACTGAAGCTTTCTTT; CDR3aa: CASRPQGFGTEAFF
d_gene: .; j_gene: TRBJ2-7; abundance: once; v_gene: TRBV6-5; CDR3nt: TGTGCCAGCAGGAACGGTGGGAGCTCCTACGAGCAGTACTTC; CDR3aa: CASRNGGSSYEQYF
d_gene: TRBD1; j_gene: TRBJ2-7; abundance: .; v_gene: TRBV10-3; CDR3nt: TGTGCCACTCGACAGGGCTACGAGCAGTACTTC; CDR3aa: CATRQGYEQYF
d_gene: TRBD1; j_gene: TRBJ1-2; abundance: .; v_gene: TRBV18; CDR3nt: TGTGCCAGCTCACCAGCCGGGACAGGGAATGGCTACACCTTC; CDR3aa: CASSPAGTGNGYTF
d_gene: .; j_gene: TRBJ2-5; abundance: .; v_gene: TRBV12-1; CDR3nt: TGTGCCAGCAGCTCCTATGCGGCCCAAGAGACCCAGTACTTC; CDR3aa: CASSSYAAQETQYF
d_gene: .; j_gene: TRBJ2-5; abundance: .; v_gene: TRBV11-3; CDR3nt: TGTGCCAGCAGCTTAGGGTTAGCGGAACAAGAGACCCAGTACTTC; CDR3aa: CASSLGLAEQETQYF
d_gene: TRBD2; j_gene: TRBJ2-5; abundance: .; v_gene: TRBV5-6; CDR3nt: TGTGCCAGCAGCTTGGAACTAGCGGGAGGACGTCAGTACTTC; CDR3aa: CASSLELAGGRQYF
d_gene: .; j_gene: TRBJ2-3; abundance: few; v_gene: TRBV6-6; CDR3nt: TGTGCCAGCAGACAATACAGGGAGGGTACGCAGTATTTT; CDR3aa: CASRQYREGTQYF
d_gene: .; j_gene: TRBJ1-4; abundance: .; v_gene: TRBV19; CDR3nt: TGTGCCAGTAGTATAGCGGAGGGAAGCCGGATTAATGAAAAACTGTTTTTT; CDR3aa: CASSIAEGSRINEKLFF
d_gene: .; j_gene: TRBJ2-3; abundance: .; v_gene: TRBV9; CDR3nt: TGTGCCAGCAGCGTCGACGGGGGTACGCAGTATTTT; CDR3aa: CASSVDGGTQYF
d_gene: .; j_gene: TRBJ1-4; abundance: .; v_gene: TRBV2; CDR3nt: TGTGCCAGCAGTGAATCTACAGCTATCAATGTCAAACTGTTTTTT; CDR3aa: CASSESTAINVKLFF
d_gene: .; j_gene: TRBJ1-5; abundance: .; v_gene: TRBV30; CDR3nt: TGTGCCTGGAGTGAGTTCGAGAATCAGCCCCAGCATTTT; CDR3aa: CAWSEFENQPQHF
d_gene: TRBD1; j_gene: TRBJ2-3; abundance: .; v_gene: TRBV19; CDR3nt: TGTGCCAGTAGTATCAGGGGGCTATTATCAGATACGCAGTATTTT; CDR3aa: CASSIRGLLSDTQYF
d_gene: .; j_gene: TRBJ2-7; abundance: .; v_gene: TRBV6-6; CDR3nt: TGTGCCAGCAGTTACTCGGGCGGGCTAACCTACGAGCAGTACTTC; CDR3aa: CASSYSGGLTYEQYF